Below are 11 T cell receptor beta chains sequenced from a single sample in a study of early T cells in non-severe SARS-CoV-2 infection. In TCRdb, the 5' RACE reads were re-called with MiXCR into one record per CDR3 protein. The repertoire holds some 57,000 distinct CDR3 sequences, with about a tenth as singletons. The specimen sequenced was whole blood. The receptors here all came from an adult who was a healthcare worker with PCR-confirmed SARS-CoV-2 infection or an uninfected control (not recorded which).

This clonotype was found many times. This sequence joins TRBV3-1 and TRBJ2-3, with 10 bases lining up with TRBD2. The CDR3 is 17 residues long. Germline lookup yields CDR1 LGHDT and CDR2 YNNKEL (reference sequence). V shed 1 base, J shed 4 bases, and the junction held 8 bases outside the gene matches. CDR3 in DNA: TGTGCCAGCAGCCAAGGGCTTAGCGGGGGGAGGGCAGATACGCAGTATTTT. It encodes CASSQGLSGGRADTQYF.

This clonotype was seen at least ten times. The chain couples TRBV10-1 to TRBJ1-1; unclear D gene. Germline CDR1 and CDR2: WNHNN and SYGVQD (reference sequence). The CDR3 has 13 residues. V was shortened by 5 bases and J by 1 base, with 8 bases between the two germline ends. The CDR3 spells CASSPDGNTEAFF. CDR3 DNA sequence: TGCGCCAGCAGTCCTGACGGGAACACTGAAGCTTTCTTT.

This sequence joins TRBV5-1 and TRBJ1-4, with 7 bases aligning to TRBD1. The V gene end was trimmed by 4 bases and the J gene end by 6 bases; junction bases not matched to a gene: 6. CDR1 and CDR2 (germline): SGHRS, YFSETQ. This CDR3 has 14 amino acids. The CDR3, as DNA: TGCGCCAGCAGCGTGACCGGGACAGATGAAAAACTGTTTTTT. Protein product: CASSVTGTDEKLFF.

The CDR3 region has the DNA TGTGCCAGCAGTTTACAGGGGTTAAGCCATGGCTACACCTTC. Translated, it gives CASSLQGLSHGYTF. The chain joins TRBV12-3 or TRBV12-4 to TRBJ1-2; maybe TRBD1 (6 bases). This CDR3 is built from 14 residues. V dropped 2 bases and J dropped 6 bases, with 13 bases sitting between them.

This clonotype has ten or more counts. The chain joins TRBV12-3 or TRBV12-4 to TRBJ2-1; the match to TRBD2 covers 8 bases. V gave up 5 bases and J gave up 3 bases; unmatched junction bases: 6. CDR3 size: 15 residues. CDR3: CASSLAGTSYNEQFF. CDR3 nucleotide sequence: TGTGCCAGCAGTCTCGCCGGGACTAGCTACAATGAGCAGTTCTTC.

This clonotype was counted many times. The chain uses TRBV19 and TRBJ2-2; D unclear. This CDR3 is built from 14 residues. Germline V gene data show CDR1 as LNHDA and CDR2 as SQIVND (reference sequence). V lost 5 bases to trimming and J lost 1 base, with 8 bases between them. CDR3 nucleotides: TGTGCCAGTAGTCGGACGGGGAACACCGGGGAGCTGTTTTTT. Translated, it gives CASSRTGNTGELFF.

In its sample, this clonotype is medium-sized. The V gene is TRBV29-1, the J gene TRBJ2-1; the D gene is possibly TRBD1 (6 bases). CDR1 SQVTM and CDR2 ANQGSEA come from the germline V gene. V lost 6 bases, J lost 0 bases, and 12 bases lay in between. This CDR3 comprises 14 residues. CDR3 protein: CSVGTGLSYNEQFF. The DNA of the CDR3 is TGCAGCGTGGGAACAGGGCTCTCCTACAATGAGCAGTTCTTC.

This clonotype was observed at least ten times. Here the CDR3 DNA reads TGTGCCAGCAGTGAAGTCCGTCAGGCCGGAACTAATGAAAAACTGTTTTTT. Its protein is CASSEVRQAGTNEKLFF. The rearrangement uses TRBV2 and TRBJ1-4, with D unresolved. V shed 1 base and J shed 1 base, with 13 bases lying between them. The germline CDR1 and CDR2 sequences are SNHLY and FYNNEI. There are 17 residues in the CDR3.

This sequence joins TRBV6-1 and TRBJ2-1, with D possibly matching TRBD2 (6 bases). Germline V gives CDR1 MNHNS, CDR2 SASEGT. Trimming cost V 2 bases and J 4 bases, with 15 bases left between them. The CDR3 covers 16 residues. The CDR3 here is CASSEYGNSGYNEQFF. Written as DNA, the CDR3 is TGTGCCAGCAGTGAATACGGTAATAGCGGATACAATGAGCAGTTCTTC.

Ten or more counts support this clonotype. The chain uses TRBV20-1 and TRBJ2-1; 8 nucleotides agree with TRBD2. The CDR3 sequence is 14 residues long. V lost 3 bases to trimming and J lost 3 bases; unmatched junction nucleotides: 4. Germline loops: CDR1 DFQATT, CDR2 SNEGSKA (reference sequence). This chain's CDR3 is CSASGGVNYNEQFF. The CDR3 nucleotides are TGCAGTGCTAGCGGGGGGGTCAACTACAATGAGCAGTTCTTC.

The sample holds a few counts of this clonotype. The chain has TRBV13 and TRBJ2-7; D call uncertain. CDR1 is PRHDT and CDR2 is FYEKMQ in the germline V gene (reference sequence). This CDR3 has 14 residues. Trimming removed 1 base from V and 2 bases from J, with 9 bases in between. CDR3 in DNA: TGTGCCAGCAGCTTAGTGGGGTCCGCCTACGAGCAGTACTTC. As protein: CASSLVGSAYEQYF.